The 7 T cell receptor beta chains given below trace back to one sample, sequenced in a study of beta chain features in type 1 diabetes. Expressed TCRB transcripts got sequenced, as all isolated RNA was reverse transcribed. The data were produced by immunoSEQ multiplex PCR, yet TCRdb's version contains in-frame clones alone and is incomplete. In the table there are roughly 300,000 clones, roughly 8% of which are singletons. The sequenced material came from central memory CD4+ T cells from blood. The source of these receptors is a woman aged 18-29 years in good health.

The chain carries TRBV9 and TRBJ2-3; the D gene is possibly TRBD1 (6 bases). This CDR3 is built from 16 residues. Germline CDR1 reads SGDLS; CDR2 reads YYNGEE. V lost 4 bases and J 4 bases, leaving 19 bases between the germline ends. The CDR3 loop reads CASSPRTVSAADTQYF. CDR3 sequence (DNA): TGTGCCAGCAGCCCAAGGACAGTGTCAGCGGCAGATACGCAGTATTTT.

In this sample, this clone turned up many times. The V and J genes are TRBV7-9 and TRBJ1-1, with D maybe TRBD1 (6 bases). V was clipped by 4 bases and J by 2 bases, with 20 bases between them. This CDR3 region has 17 residues. Looked up from germline, CDR1 is SEHNR and CDR2 is FQNEAQ (reference sequence). Here the CDR3 DNA reads TGTGCCAGCAGCTCCCCCCTGGGACACCGCATAAACACTGAAGCTTTCTTT. Amino acid sequence: CASSSPLGHRINTEAFF. The full variable domain, its missing parts supplied by reference TRBV7-9 and TRBJ1-1, is DTGVSQNPRHKITKRGQNVTFRCDPISEHNRLYWYRQTLGQGPEFLTYFQNEAQLEKSRLLSDRFSAERPKGSFSTLEIQRTEQGDSAMYLCASSSPLGHRINTEAFFGQGTRLTVV.

The chain employs TRBV6-4 and TRBJ2-1, with 8 bases aligning to TRBD2. The CDR3 contains 14 residues. The germline V gene encodes CDR1 MRHNA and CDR2 SNTAGT. With 4 bases clipped from V and 8 bases from J, the junction kept 7 bases outside the gene matches. CDR3 in DNA: TGTGCCAGCAGTGGGGGGACTAGTGCCTATGAGCAGTTCTTC. Residues: CASSGGTSAYEQFF.

This clone occurred many times. The chain employs TRBV15 and TRBJ2-3; D not certain. Germline CDR1 reads LNHNV; CDR2 reads YYDKDF (reference sequence). V gave up 0 bases and J gave up 4 bases, with 11 bases separating them. This CDR3 spans 15 amino acids. In nucleotides, the CDR3 is TGTGCCACCAGCAGAGATCTTTCGTTTCCAGATACGCAGTATTTT. Its translation: CATSRDLSFPDTQYF.

The J gene is TRBJ2-1, the V gene TRBV4-2; the D is unclear. The CDR3 sequence is 14 residues long. Trimming cost V 5 bases and J 8 bases, with 16 bases left between them. Germline V lookup: CDR1 LGHNA, CDR2 YNFKEQ. CDR3 region: CASSVVRTVDEQFF. CDR3 DNA sequence: TGTGCCAGCAGCGTGGTAAGGACGGTCGATGAGCAGTTCTTC.

This clone was observed a handful of times. In the same sample, other DNA sequences code for this CDR3. The chain joins TRBV20-1 to TRBJ1-1, with D unresolved. The CDR3 has 11 residues. V was pared by 6 bases and J by 4 bases, with 9 bases between. CDR1 DFQATT and CDR2 SNEGSKA come from the germline V gene (reference sequence). The CDR3 region is CSARTGTEAFF. As DNA, the CDR3 is TGCAGTGCCCGAACGGGCACTGAAGCTTTCTTT.

The chain combines TRBV7-6 with TRBJ2-1, with D maybe TRBD1 (5 bases). This CDR3 is built from 14 residues. V lost 5 bases and J lost 1, with 9 bases in between. The germline V gene encodes CDR1 SGHVS and CDR2 FNYEAQ. The DNA for the CDR3 is TGTGCCAGCAGCGGCGGACAATCCTACAATGAGCAGTTCTTC. This encodes CASSGGQSYNEQFF.